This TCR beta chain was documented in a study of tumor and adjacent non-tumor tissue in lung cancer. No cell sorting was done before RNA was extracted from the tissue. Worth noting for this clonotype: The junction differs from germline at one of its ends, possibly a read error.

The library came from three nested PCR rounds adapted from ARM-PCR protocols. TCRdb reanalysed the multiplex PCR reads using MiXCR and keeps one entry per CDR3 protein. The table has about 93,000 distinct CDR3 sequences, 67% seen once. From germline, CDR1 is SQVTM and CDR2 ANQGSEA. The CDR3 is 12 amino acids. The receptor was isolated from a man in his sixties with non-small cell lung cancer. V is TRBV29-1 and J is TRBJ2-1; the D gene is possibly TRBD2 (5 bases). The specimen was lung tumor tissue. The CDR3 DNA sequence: TGTAGCGTTGTGTATCGGACCAATAAGCAGTTCTTC. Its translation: CSVVYRTNKQFF.